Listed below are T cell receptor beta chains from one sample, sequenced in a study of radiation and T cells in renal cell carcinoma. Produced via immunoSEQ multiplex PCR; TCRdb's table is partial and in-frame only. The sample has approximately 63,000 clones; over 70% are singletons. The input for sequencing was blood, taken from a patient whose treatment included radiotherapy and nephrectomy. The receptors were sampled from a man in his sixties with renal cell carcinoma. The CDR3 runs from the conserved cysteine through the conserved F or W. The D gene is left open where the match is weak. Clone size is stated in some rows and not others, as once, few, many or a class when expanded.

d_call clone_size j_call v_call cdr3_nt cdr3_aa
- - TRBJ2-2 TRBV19 TGTGCCAGTACCAATCGGTGGGATCCAAAGAACACCGGGGAGCTGTTTTTT CASTNRWDPKNTGELFF
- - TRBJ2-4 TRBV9 TGTGCCAGCAGCGTAGGCGGGTCGGACATTCAGTACTTC CASSVGGSDIQYF
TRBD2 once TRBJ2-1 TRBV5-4 TGTGCCAGCAGCTCATTGACTAGCGGGGGGGCCTACTACAATGAGCAGTTCTTC CASSSLTSGGAYYNEQFF
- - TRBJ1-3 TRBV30 TGTGCCTGGAGTTTGGACGTACTCTCTGGAAACACCATATATTTT CAWSLDVLSGNTIYF
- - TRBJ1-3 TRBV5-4 TGTGCCAGCAGCCCTGGGACATTTGGAAACACCATATATTTT CASSPGTFGNTIYF
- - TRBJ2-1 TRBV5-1 TGCGCCAGCAGCTTGGAATACCGGCAGTTCTTC CASSLEYRQFF
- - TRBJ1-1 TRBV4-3 TGCGCCAGCAGCCATTCTAGCTTGGGGAACACTGAAGCTTTCTTT CASSHSSLGNTEAFF
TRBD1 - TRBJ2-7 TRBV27 TGTGCCAGCAGTTTGGCTCAGGGGGCGTACGAGCAGTACTTC CASSLAQGAYEQYF
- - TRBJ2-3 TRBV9 TGTGCCAGCAGCGCGACCGCGGGGCAGGCTAGCACAGATACGCAGTATTTT CASSATAGQASTDTQYF
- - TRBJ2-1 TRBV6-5 TGTGCCAGCACCTTGGACCCAATAAGGGATGAGCAGTTCTTC CASTLDPIRDEQFF
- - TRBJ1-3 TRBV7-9 TGTGCCAGCAGCGCTTGGTCGGGAAACACCATATATTTT CASSAWSGNTIYF
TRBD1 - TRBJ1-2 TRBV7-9 TGTGCCAGCAGCTCCGACAGGGACTATGGCTACACCTTC CASSSDRDYGYTF
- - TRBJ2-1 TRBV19 TGTGCCAGTAGTCCGGGACGAGCCTACAATGAGCAGTTCTTC CASSPGRAYNEQFF
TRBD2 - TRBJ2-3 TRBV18 TGTGCCAGCTCCCCCGCCAGCGGGGCTAGCACAGATACGCAGTATTTT CASSPASGASTDTQYF
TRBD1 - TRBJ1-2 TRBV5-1 TGCGCCAGCAGCTCAAACAGACAGGGTGTTAACTATGGCTACACCTTC CASSSNRQGVNYGYTF
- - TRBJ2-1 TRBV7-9 TGTGCCAGCAGCTTCGGGGTTTCTGAGCAGTTCTTC CASSFGVSEQFF
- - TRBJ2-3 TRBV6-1 TGTGCCAGCAGTGACAGCACAGATACGCAGTATTTT CASSDSTDTQYF
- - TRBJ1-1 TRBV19 TGTGCCAGTAGTATAGACGGTTGGGGAGAGAAGAACACTGAAGCTTTCTTT CASSIDGWGEKNTEAFF
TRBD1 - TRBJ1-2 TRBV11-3 TGTGCCAGCAGATACCAGGGGGATGGCTACACCTTC CASRYQGDGYTF
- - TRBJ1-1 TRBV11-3 TGTGCCAGCAGCTCGGACCGACCTGAAGCTTTCTTT CASSSDRPEAFF
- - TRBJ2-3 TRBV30 TGTGCCTGGAGTGGACTAGACGGCACAGATACGCAGTATTTT CAWSGLDGTDTQYF
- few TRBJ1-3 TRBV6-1 TGTGCCAGCAGTGGGTTCGGACGGGCTGACTCTGGAAACACCATATATTTT CASSGFGRADSGNTIYF
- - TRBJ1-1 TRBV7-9 TGTGCCAGCAGCTTATTTGGGGACACTGAAGCTTTCTTT CASSLFGDTEAFF
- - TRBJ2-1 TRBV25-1 TGTGCCAGCACGCGCCCGCCATTCCGATCTTACAATGAGCAGTTCTTC CASTRPPFRSYNEQFF
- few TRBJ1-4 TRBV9 TGTGCCAGCAGCGTTAATACAGGGCAGGGGAAACTGTTTTTT CASSVNTGQGKLFF
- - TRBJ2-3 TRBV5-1 TGCGCCAGCAGCTTGGGAGAACTTTATACGCAGTATTTT CASSLGELYTQYF
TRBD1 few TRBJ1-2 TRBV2 TGTGCCAGCAGCGGTCGCACAGGGGTCGGCTATGGCTACACCTTC CASSGRTGVGYGYTF
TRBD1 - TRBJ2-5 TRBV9 TGTGCCAGCAGCCCCGCAGGATGGGACAGGGTAAACGCGGAGACCCAGTACTTC CASSPAGWDRVNAETQYF
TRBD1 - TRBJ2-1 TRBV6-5 TGTGCCAGCAGTTACTCGAACAGGGGGCCCTACAATGAGCAGTTCTTC CASSYSNRGPYNEQFF
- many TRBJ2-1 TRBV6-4 TGTGCCAGCAGTGACTCTGGTGGCGGCAGTGAGCAGTTCTTC CASSDSGGGSEQFF
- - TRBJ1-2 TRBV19 TGTGCCAGTAGTATAGATTTTTCCAGGCCCGGTGGCTACACCTTC CASSIDFSRPGGYTF
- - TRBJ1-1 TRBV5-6 TGTGCCAGCAGCTTGGAGGGTTTGAACACTGAAGCTTTCTTT CASSLEGLNTEAFF
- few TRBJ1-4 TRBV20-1 TGCAGTGCTAGAGTCTGGGAAAAACTGTTTTTT CSARVWEKLFF
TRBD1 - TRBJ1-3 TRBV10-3 TGTGCCATCAGTTCGTCACAGGGGAAAGGAAACACCATATATTTT CAISSSQGKGNTIYF
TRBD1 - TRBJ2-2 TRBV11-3 TGTGCCAGCAGCTCACCGGGACAGGGAAACACCGGGGAGCTGTTTTTT CASSSPGQGNTGELFF
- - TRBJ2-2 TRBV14 TGTGCCAGCAGCCGTATAGCGGTGAACACCGGGGAGCTGTTTTTT CASSRIAVNTGELFF
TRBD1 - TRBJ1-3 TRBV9 TGTGCCAGCAGCGTAGGTTCGACAGGGGGAAACACCATATATTTT CASSVGSTGGNTIYF
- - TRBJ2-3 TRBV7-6 TGTGCCAGCAGCTTTGGGCAAACCCCTAGTGCAGATACGCAGTATTTT CASSFGQTPSADTQYF
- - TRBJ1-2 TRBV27 TGTGCCAGCACCCCTCCGGGGTGGAGCCACTATGGCTACACCTTC CASTPPGWSHYGYTF
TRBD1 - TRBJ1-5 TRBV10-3 TGTGCCATCAGTGAGTTACCTGGGACAGGGGGCGGTCAGCCCCAGCATTTT CAISELPGTGGGQPQHF
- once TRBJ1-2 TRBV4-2 TGTGCCAGCAGCCAAGGGGAGTACATCGCCTATGGCTACACCTTC CASSQGEYIAYGYTF
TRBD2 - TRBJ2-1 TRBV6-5 TGTGCCAGCAGTTACCCAAGCGGGACCAATGAGCAGTTCTTC CASSYPSGTNEQFF
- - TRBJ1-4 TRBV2 TGTGCCAGCAGTGAAAATAGGGACGAAAAACTGTTTTTT CASSENRDEKLFF
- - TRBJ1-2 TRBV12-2 TGTGCAAGTCGCTTAGAAAGACAGCCCTATGGCTACACCTTC CASRLERQPYGYTF
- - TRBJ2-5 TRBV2 TGTGCCAGCAGTAGGGGCAGCCAAGAGACCCAGTACTTC CASSRGSQETQYF
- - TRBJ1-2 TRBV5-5 TGTGCCAGCAGCTTGGCCGTAAACTGGCGAGGTCATGGCTACACCTTC CASSLAVNWRGHGYTF
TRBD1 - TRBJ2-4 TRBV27 TGTGCCAGCATACCGGGACAGAATTTGATTAGGGACTTC CASIPGQNLIRDF
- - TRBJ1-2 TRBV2 TGTGCCAGCAGTAGTCGGGAGGGTATTATGAACTATGGCTACACCTTC CASSSREGIMNYGYTF
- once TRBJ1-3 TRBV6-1 TGTGCCAGCAGTGAGATCGGGGGCCCTGGAAACACCATATATTTT CASSEIGGPGNTIYF
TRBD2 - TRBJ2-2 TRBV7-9 TGTGCCAGCAGCTATACGGGACTAGCAGTCACCGGGGAGCTGTTTTTT CASSYTGLAVTGELFF
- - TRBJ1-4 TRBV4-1 TGCGCCAGCAGCCAAGATCCGGAGGGGGTCTGGGCAACTAATGAAAAACTGTTTTTT CASSQDPEGVWATNEKLFF
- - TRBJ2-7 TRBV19 TGTGCCAGTAAAATGGGACCCCTTGGGAGCTACGAGCAGTACTTC CASKMGPLGSYEQYF
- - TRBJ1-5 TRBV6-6 TGTGCCAGCAGTTACTCCCGGGGTCATCAGCCCCAGCATTTT CASSYSRGHQPQHF
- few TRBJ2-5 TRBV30 TGTGCCTGGAGGCTTCCGGGACCTGGCGTGACCCAGTACTTC CAWRLPGPGVTQYF
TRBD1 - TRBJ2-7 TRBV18 TGTGCCAGCTCACCATCAATCCGGGACAGGGACCTTTACGAGCAGTACTTC CASSPSIRDRDLYEQYF
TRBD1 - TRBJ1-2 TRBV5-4 TGTGCCAGCAGCTCCCCCGTCAGGGGGTGGGACTATGGCTACACCTTC CASSSPVRGWDYGYTF
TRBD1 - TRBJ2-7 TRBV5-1 TGCGCCAGCAGCTTGGGACAGGGGCCCTACGAGCAGTACTTC CASSLGQGPYEQYF